Following are 20 T cell receptor beta chains from one sample sequenced in a study of CD8 T cells in ankylosing spondylitis. TCRdb processed the 5' RACE reads anew with MiXCR; each CDR3 protein has one entry. The sample holds 150,000 to 200,000 distinct CDR3 sequences, around a tenth seen once. Sequenced sample: blood, either unsorted or a sorted T cell fraction (not recorded which). The receptors shown here come from a male donor with ankylosing spondylitis or in good health (not recorded which).

At least ten counts were recorded for this clonotype. The chain uses TRBV6-1 and TRBJ1-4; possibly TRBD1 for D (5 bases). Germline assignment: CDR1 MNHNS and CDR2 SASEGT. The CDR3 is 13 residues long. V shed 7 bases and J shed 3 bases, with 9 bases lying between them. As DNA, the CDR3 is TGTGCCAGCAAAGGGGCGGCTAATGAAAAACTGTTTTTT. This codes for CASKGAANEKLFF.

This clonotype was recorded many times. The J gene is TRBJ2-7, the V gene TRBV6-5, with 8 bases that match TRBD2. V was clipped by 8 bases and J by 6 bases; unmatched bases: 6. Germline V CDR1 and CDR2: MNHEY, SVGAGI. CDR3 length: 12 residues. The CDR3 DNA reads TGTGCCAGCCTCAGCGGGGGTTCCGAGCAGTACTTC. Its translation: CASLSGGSEQYF.

This clonotype was seen ten or more times. This rearrangement joins TRBV7-2 to TRBJ2-7, with TRBD1 identical over 7 bases. Germline values: CDR1 SGHTA, CDR2 FQGNSA. CDR3 length: 16 amino acids. Trimming removed 7 bases from V and 1 base from J; junction bases left unmatched: 13. The CDR3 DNA reads TGTGCCAGCAAGAGAGTGACAGGGCCTCTTTCCTACGAGCAGTACTTC. Its translation: CASKRVTGPLSYEQYF.

This rearrangement joins TRBV4-2 to TRBJ1-2; D unclear. V was shortened by 0 bases and J by 6 bases, with 5 bases between the two germline ends. The CDR3 is 12 amino acids. The germline V gene has CDR1 LGHNA and CDR2 YNFKEQ. Here the CDR3 DNA reads TGTGCCAGCAGCCAAGAGAGGGATGGCTACACCTTC. Its translation: CASSQERDGYTF.

The chain employs TRBV5-4 and TRBJ2-7; TRBD1 aligns across 9 bases. The trim removed 3 bases at V and 5 bases at J, leaving 6 bases unmatched. The germline V gene encodes CDR1 SGHNT and CDR2 YYREEE (reference sequence). CDR3 length: 14 amino acids. The chain's CDR3 is CASSSWTGVNEQYF. The CDR3 DNA reads TGTGCCAGCAGCTCCTGGACAGGGGTCAACGAGCAGTACTTC.

There are many counts of this clonotype. The J gene is TRBJ2-1, the V gene TRBV20-1; no clear D gene. CDR1 DFQATT and CDR2 SNEGSKA come from the germline V gene (reference sequence). With 2 bases removed from V and 0 bases from J, the gap between germline ends came to 11 bases. The CDR3 sequence is 15 residues long. In nucleotides, the CDR3 is TGCAGTGCTAGAACCGTCCTGAGCTCCTACAATGAGCAGTTCTTC. Protein sequence: CSARTVLSSYNEQFF.

This clonotype turned up a few times. The V and J genes are TRBV12-5 and TRBJ2-2; 7 bases match TRBD1. The germline gives CDR1 LGHNT, CDR2 FRNRAP. The CDR3 consists of 16 residues. V lost 2 bases, J lost 6 bases, and 9 bases stayed unmatched. This CDR3 is CASGLPQGGRPGELFF. CDR3 DNA sequence: TGTGCTAGTGGTTTGCCTCAAGGGGGCAGACCCGGGGAGCTGTTTTTT.

V usage is TRBV3-1 and J usage is TRBJ2-7, with D possibly being TRBD1 or TRBD2 (5 bases each). With 4 bases removed from V and 5 bases from J, the gap between germline ends came to 15 bases. This CDR3 has 14 residues. CDR1 is LGHDT and CDR2 is YNNKEL in the germline V gene (reference sequence). In nucleotides, the CDR3 is TGTGCCAGCAGCCCGGCCCAGGGACCGAACGAGCAGTACTTC. This translates into CASSPAQGPNEQYF.

This clonotype has ten or more counts. The V and J genes are TRBV6-2 or TRBV6-3 and TRBJ2-1; TRBD2 aligns across 8 bases. The ends lost 5 bases at V and 7 bases at J; junction bases unmatched: 10. In germline, CDR1 is MNHEY, CDR2 SVGEGT. The CDR3 runs 15 residues. The CDR3 loop is CASSLGLGPRNEQFF. DNA for the CDR3: TGTGCCAGCAGTCTGGGACTAGGCCCGAGGAATGAGCAGTTCTTC.

This clonotype was counted at least ten times. V is TRBV20-1 and J is TRBJ2-7, with no clear D. The CDR3 runs to 14 residues. The germline V and J ends were trimmed by 0 bases and 5 bases, with 14 bases remaining between them. The V gene's germline CDR1 is DFQATT and CDR2 SNEGSKA (reference sequence). Here the CDR3 DNA reads TGCAGTGCTAGAGATCTTCAAGCTATCGACGAGCAGTACTTC. Translating it yields CSARDLQAIDEQYF.

This clonotype was seen ten or more times. The chain is built from TRBV28 and TRBJ1-1, with D possibly being TRBD1 (6 bases). Trimming removed 7 bases from V and 6 bases from J, with 21 bases in between. Per germline, CDR1 MDHEN and CDR2 SYDVKM. The CDR3 loop spans 15 amino acids. CDR3 nucleotide sequence: TGTGCCAGCACCCTGTTGTCAGGGGATCGCCCTGAAGCTTTCTTT. It is translated as CASTLLSGDRPEAFF. Looking up the rest from reference TRBV28 and TRBJ1-1 gives the full variable domain: DVKVTQSSRYLVKRTGEKVFLECVQDMDHENMFWYRQDPGLGLRLIYFSYDVKMKEKGDIPEGYSVSREKKERFSLILESASTNQTSMYLCASTLLSGDRPEAFFGQGTRLTVV.

This clonotype was seen at least ten times. CDR3 bases: TGTGCCAGCAGTCCACGCCCCGGGACACTAACTAATGAAAAACTGTTTTTT. The encoded protein is CASSPRPGTLTNEKLFF. The V call is TRBV12-3 or TRBV12-4, the J call TRBJ1-4; perhaps TRBD1 as D (6 bases). Trimming took off 5 bases at V and 1 base at J, with 17 bases between the two ends. The CDR3 loop spans 17 amino acids.

This clonotype appeared many times. This chain joins TRBV20-1 and TRBJ1-1; possible D gene TRBD1, 6 bases. The V end lost 1 base, the J end lost 1 base, and 19 bases lay between the germline ends. The CDR3 is 17 amino acids. The V gene's germline CDR1 is DFQATT and CDR2 SNEGSKA (reference sequence). CDR3 residues: CSARAVPQGVGNTEAFF. In nucleotides, the CDR3 is TGCAGTGCTAGAGCGGTCCCACAGGGTGTTGGGAACACTGAAGCTTTCTTT.

In this sample, this clonotype turned up many times. The chain couples TRBV5-1 to TRBJ2-2; perhaps D is TRBD1 or TRBD2 (5 bases each). The V end lost 7 bases, the J end lost 4 bases, and 11 bases lay between the germline ends. Germline CDR1 and CDR2: SGHRS and YFSETQ. The CDR3 runs 13 residues. The CDR3 nucleotides are TGCGCCAGCGATAAGGGGAGCACCGGGGAGCTGTTTTTT. As protein: CASDKGSTGELFF.

The chain has TRBV7-9 and TRBJ2-7; D possibly uses TRBD1 or TRBD2 (5 bases each). Germline lookup yields CDR1 SEHNR and CDR2 FQNEAQ (reference sequence). Trimming removed 8 bases at V and 6 bases at J, with 17 bases between. The CDR3 is 13 amino acids. The CDR3 here is CASGDSGPREQYF. CDR3 sequence (DNA): TGTGCCAGCGGGGATTCGGGACCTCGCGAGCAGTACTTC. Filled out from reference TRBV7-9 and TRBJ2-7, the complete variable domain reads DTGVSQNPRHKITKRGQNVTFRCDPISEHNRLYWYRQTLGQGPEFLTYFQNEAQLEKSRLLSDRFSAERPKGSFSTLEIQRTEQGDSAMYLCASGDSGPREQYFGPGTRLTVT.

This clonotype was recorded many times. V is TRBV6-1 and J is TRBJ1-1; no clear D gene. Germline V gene sequence: CDR1 MNHNS, CDR2 SASEGT. The V and J ends lost 1 base and 3 bases respectively, with 3 bases between them. The CDR3 is 12 residues long. This chain's CDR3 is CASSEGYTEAFF. CDR3 nucleotide sequence: TGTGCCAGCAGTGAAGGGTACACTGAAGCTTTCTTT.

This clonotype showed up just a few times. The CDR3: CASSQGYTGELFF. Here the CDR3 DNA reads TGTGCCAGCAGCCAAGGGTATACCGGGGAGCTGTTTTTT. The genes are TRBV4-2 and TRBJ2-2; D is ambiguous. Germline V gene sequence: CDR1 LGHNA, CDR2 YNFKEQ. V was cut by 1 base and J by 5 bases, with 5 bases left in between. This CDR3 spans 13 amino acids.

Many counts were recorded for this clonotype. The rearrangement joins TRBV27 to TRBJ2-2, with 7 bases lining up with TRBD2. CDR1 is MNHEY, CDR2 SMNVEV, per germline (reference sequence). The CDR3 is 15 residues long. With V trimmed by 1 base and J by 6 bases, 5 bases remained unmatched. The CDR3 reads CASSLLTSSAGELFF. CDR3 nucleotides: TGTGCCAGCAGTTTATTGACTAGCTCGGCCGGGGAGCTGTTTTTT.

The sample holds a few counts of this clonotype. The chain has TRBV7-8 and TRBJ1-1, with 9 positions matching TRBD1. The CDR3 runs 16 residues. The V segment lost 3 bases and the J segment 0 bases; nucleotides outside the gene matches: 5. Germline lookup yields CDR1 SGHVS and CDR2 FQNEAQ. CDR3 region: CASSFRQGGLNTEAFF. The CDR3 nucleotides read TGTGCCAGCAGCTTCCGACAGGGGGGATTGAACACTGAAGCTTTCTTT.

Many counts were recorded for this clonotype. The genes are TRBV6-5 and TRBJ2-1, with TRBD1 as a possible D gene (7 bases). This CDR3 is 15 amino acids long. Per the germline V gene, CDR1 is MNHEY and CDR2 is SVGAGI. Trimming removed 4 bases from V and 4 bases from J, with 14 bases in between. The CDR3 here is CASSLVRGVYNEQFF. The CDR3 nucleotides are TGTGCCAGCAGTTTAGTCAGGGGGGTTTACAATGAGCAGTTCTTC.